This T cell receptor (beta chain) was documented in a study of T cells in Graves' hyperthyroidism and ophthalmopathy. V lost 1 base and J lost 7, with 8 bases in between. This CDR3 has 13 residues. CDR1 and CDR2 (germline): GTSNPN, SVGIG (reference sequence). This clonotype showed up just a few times. Amplified TCR beta CDR3 regions derived from RNA transcripts. The primer set for the first-round RT-PCR of the TCR CDR3 was HTBI. TCRdb recomputed calls from the multiplex PCR reads with MiXCR, one row per CDR3 protein. Of about 530,000 distinct CDR3 sequences listed, under 20% are singletons. The gene calls are TRBV30 and TRBJ1-6, with D possibly TRBD1 on 5 matching bases. The sequenced sample consisted of blood. The receptor comes from a woman in her late teens or twenties with Graves' ophthalmopathy. The CDR3 protein is CAWSGGTNSPLHF. The CDR3 region has the DNA TGTGCCTGGAGTGGCGGGACCAATTCACCCCTCCACTTT.